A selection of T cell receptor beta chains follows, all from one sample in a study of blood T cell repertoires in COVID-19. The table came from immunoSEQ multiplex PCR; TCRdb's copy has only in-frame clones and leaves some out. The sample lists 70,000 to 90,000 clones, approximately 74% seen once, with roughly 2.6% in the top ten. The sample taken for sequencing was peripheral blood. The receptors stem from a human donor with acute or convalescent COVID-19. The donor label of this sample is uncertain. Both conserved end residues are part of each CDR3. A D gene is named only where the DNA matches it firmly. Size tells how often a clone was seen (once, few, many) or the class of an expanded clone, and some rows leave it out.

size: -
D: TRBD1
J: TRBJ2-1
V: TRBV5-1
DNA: TGCGCCAGCAGCTTGATGGGACAGGGAAACAATGAGCAGTTCTTC
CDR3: CASSLMGQGNNEQFF

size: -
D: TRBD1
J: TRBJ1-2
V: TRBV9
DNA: TGTGCCAGCAGCACCGGGACAGGGAGGGATGGCTACACCTTC
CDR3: CASSTGTGRDGYTF

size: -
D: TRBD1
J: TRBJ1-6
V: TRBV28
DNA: TGTGCCAGCAGTCGACAGGGGGAATATAATTCACCCCTCCACTTT
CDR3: CASSRQGEYNSPLHF

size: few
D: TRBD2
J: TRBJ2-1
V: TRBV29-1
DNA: TGCAGCGTACGTAGCGGGGGGGCCAATGAGCAGTTCTTC
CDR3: CSVRSGGANEQFF

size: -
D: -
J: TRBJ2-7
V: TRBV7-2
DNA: TGTGCCAGCAGCCCGCGAGGACAGTCATCCTACGAGCAGTACTTC
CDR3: CASSPRGQSSYEQYF

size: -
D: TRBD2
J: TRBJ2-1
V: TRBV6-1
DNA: TGTGCCAGCAGTGTAGGAAGCGGGGGGGTCTTCAATGAGCAGTTCTTC
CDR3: CASSVGSGGVFNEQFF

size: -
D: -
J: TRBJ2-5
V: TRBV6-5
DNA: TGTGCCAGCAGCGTATTGGAGACCCAGTACTTC
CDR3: CASSVLETQYF

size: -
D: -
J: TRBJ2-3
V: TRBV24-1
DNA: TGTGCCACCAGCCGGGGAGATACGCAGTATTTT
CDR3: CATSRGDTQYF

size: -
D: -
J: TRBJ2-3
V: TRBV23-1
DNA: TGCGCCAGCAGTCACGGACAGCCTGCACAAGATACGCAGTATTTT
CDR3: CASSHGQPAQDTQYF

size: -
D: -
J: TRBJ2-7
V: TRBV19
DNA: TGTGCCAGTAGTAGGGGGCGGAACTCCTACGAGCAGTACTTC
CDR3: CASSRGRNSYEQYF

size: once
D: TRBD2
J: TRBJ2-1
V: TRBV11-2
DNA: TGTGCCAGCAGCTTTAATAGCGGGGGGACGAATGAGCAGTTCTTC
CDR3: CASSFNSGGTNEQFF

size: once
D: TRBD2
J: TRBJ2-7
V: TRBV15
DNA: TGTGCCACCAGCAGAGGCGGGAGCTCCTACGAGCAGTACTTC
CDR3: CATSRGGSSYEQYF

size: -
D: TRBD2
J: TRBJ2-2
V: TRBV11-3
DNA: TGTGCCAGCAGCACTAGCGGGACCGGGGAGCTGTTTTTT
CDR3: CASSTSGTGELFF

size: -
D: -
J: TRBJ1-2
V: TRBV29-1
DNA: TGCAGCGTTGATTTACAGTATGTAGGCGGCTACACCTTC
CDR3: CSVDLQYVGGYTF

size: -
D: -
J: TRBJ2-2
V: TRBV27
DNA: TGTGCCAGCAGGCGGACAGTCTCGAACACCGGGGAGCTGTTTTTT
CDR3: CASRRTVSNTGELFF

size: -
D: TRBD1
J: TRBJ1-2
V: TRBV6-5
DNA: TGTGCCAGCAGTTACCCCACAGGGGGCGGCTACACCTTC
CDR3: CASSYPTGGGYTF

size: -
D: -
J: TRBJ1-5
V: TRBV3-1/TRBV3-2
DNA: TGTGCCAGCAGCCCGAAAGGCCAGGGGAGCAACCAGCCCCAGCATTTT
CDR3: CASSPKGQGSNQPQHF

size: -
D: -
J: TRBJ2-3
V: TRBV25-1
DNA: TGTGCCAGCAGCCCCCGGGAGGGGGCTCGTACAGATACGCAGTATTTT
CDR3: CASSPREGARTDTQYF

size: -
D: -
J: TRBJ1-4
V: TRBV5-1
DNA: TGCGCCAGCAGCTTGGGAGGAGGTAATGAAAAACTGTTTTTT
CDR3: CASSLGGGNEKLFF

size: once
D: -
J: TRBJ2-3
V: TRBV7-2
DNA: TGTGCCAGCAGCTTTAGCGGCCGCACAGATACGCAGTATTTT
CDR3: CASSFSGRTDTQYF

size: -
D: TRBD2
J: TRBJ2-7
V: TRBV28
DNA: TGTGCCAGCAGAGGGACTAGCGGGTCCTACGAGCAGTACTTC
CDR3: CASRGTSGSYEQYF

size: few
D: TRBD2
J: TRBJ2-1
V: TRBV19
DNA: TGTGCCAGTAGTAAAGTAGCGGGAGAGGGTGAGCAGTTCTTC
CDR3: CASSKVAGEGEQFF

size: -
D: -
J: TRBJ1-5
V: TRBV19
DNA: TGTGCCAGTAGTCCTGGGGCTTTCAATCAGCCCCAGCATTTT
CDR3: CASSPGAFNQPQHF

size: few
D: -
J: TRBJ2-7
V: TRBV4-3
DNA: TGCGCCAGCAGCCAAGATCGGACAGGAGGGATCTTTTACGAGCAGTACTTC
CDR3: CASSQDRTGGIFYEQYF

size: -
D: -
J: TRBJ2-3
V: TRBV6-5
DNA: TGTGCCAGCAGTTACTGGCAGGGTACGCAGTATTTT
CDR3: CASSYWQGTQYF

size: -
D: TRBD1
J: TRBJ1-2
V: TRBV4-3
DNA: TGCGCCAGCAGCCAAGAGCCGGGACAGGTTATTTATGGCTACACCTTC
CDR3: CASSQEPGQVIYGYTF

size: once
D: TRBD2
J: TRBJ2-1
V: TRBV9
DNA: TGTGCCAGCAATCCAATCCTGATAGCGGGGCCCGCCTACAATGAGCAGTTCTTC
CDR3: CASNPILIAGPAYNEQFF

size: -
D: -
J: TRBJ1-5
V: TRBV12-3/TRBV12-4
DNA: TGTGCCAGCGGACTCGACGATCAGCCCCAGCATTTT
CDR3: CASGLDDQPQHF

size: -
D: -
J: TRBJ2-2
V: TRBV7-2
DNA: TGTGCCAGCAGCTCCCATCGGGAGTTGAACACCGGGGAGCTGTTTTTT
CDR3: CASSSHRELNTGELFF

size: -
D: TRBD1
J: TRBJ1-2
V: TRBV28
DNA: TGTGCCAGCAGTTTATTACAGGGGGACACCAATGGCTACACCTTC
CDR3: CASSLLQGDTNGYTF

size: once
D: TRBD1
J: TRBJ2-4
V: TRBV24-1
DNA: TGTGCCACCAGTGCCACGACAGGGGGGGGGAACATTCAGTACTTC
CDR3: CATSATTGGGNIQYF

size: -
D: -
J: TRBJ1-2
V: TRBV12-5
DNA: TGTGCTAGTGGTTTGGTGCTAAGCGGGGGGCATCAAGGCTACACCTTC
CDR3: CASGLVLSGGHQGYTF

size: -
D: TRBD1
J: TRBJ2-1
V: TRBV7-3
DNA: TGTGCCAGCAGCTTTGGACAGGGACTTGAGCAGTTCTTC
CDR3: CASSFGQGLEQFF

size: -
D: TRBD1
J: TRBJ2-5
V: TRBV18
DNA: TGTGCCAGCTCACCTCGGACAGGGGGGAAAGAGACCCAGTACTTC
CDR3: CASSPRTGGKETQYF

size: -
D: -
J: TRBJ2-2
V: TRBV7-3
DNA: TGTGCCAGCAGCGGACAACAGGGTCCCGGGGAGCTGTTTTTT
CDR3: CASSGQQGPGELFF

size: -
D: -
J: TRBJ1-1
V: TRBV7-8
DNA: TGTGCCAGCAGCTTATCGGACTTTATGAACACTGAAGCTTTCTTT
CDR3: CASSLSDFMNTEAFF

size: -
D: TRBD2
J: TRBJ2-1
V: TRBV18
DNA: TGTGCCAGCTCACCACAGGGTAGCGGGGGCCCAAATGAGCAGTTCTTC
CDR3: CASSPQGSGGPNEQFF

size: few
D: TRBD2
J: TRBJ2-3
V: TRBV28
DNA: TGTGCCAGCAGCCCCGGGACTAGCGGGACTCGGACAGATACGCAGTATTTT
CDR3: CASSPGTSGTRTDTQYF

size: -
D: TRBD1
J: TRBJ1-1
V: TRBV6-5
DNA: TGTGCCAGCAGGTCCGGACAGGGGATCACTGAAGCTTTCTTT
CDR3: CASRSGQGITEAFF

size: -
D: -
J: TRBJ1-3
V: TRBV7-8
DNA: TGTGCCAGCAGTCAGGGTCGGAAGCAGGGCCCTGGAAACACCATATATTTT
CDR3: CASSQGRKQGPGNTIYF

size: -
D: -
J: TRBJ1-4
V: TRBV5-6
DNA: TGTGCCAGCAGCCTGTACGGGTTTGATGAAAAACTGTTTTTT
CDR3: CASSLYGFDEKLFF

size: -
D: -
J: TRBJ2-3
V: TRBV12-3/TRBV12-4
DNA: TGTGCCAGCAGCCCCTCCACAGATACGCAGTATTTT
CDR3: CASSPSTDTQYF

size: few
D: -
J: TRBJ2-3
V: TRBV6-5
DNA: TGTGCCACCCTTAGCCTATACACAGATACGCAGTATTTT
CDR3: CATLSLYTDTQYF

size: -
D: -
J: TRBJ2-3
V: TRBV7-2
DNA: TGTGCCAGCAGCTCTCCCACGGTCGTAGATACGCAGTATTTT
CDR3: CASSSPTVVDTQYF

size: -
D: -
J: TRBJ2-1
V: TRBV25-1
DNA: TGTGCCAGCAGTGAATACCCACTACCCCAGCAGTTCTTC
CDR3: CASSEYPLPQQFF

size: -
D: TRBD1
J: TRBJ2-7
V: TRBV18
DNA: TGTGCCAGCTCACCACGGGACAGGGCCGACGAGCAGTACTTC
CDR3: CASSPRDRADEQYF

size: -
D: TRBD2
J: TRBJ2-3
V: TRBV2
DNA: TGTGCCAGCAGCCCCTTTAGCGGGGGGGCGAATACGCAGTATTTT
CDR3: CASSPFSGGANTQYF

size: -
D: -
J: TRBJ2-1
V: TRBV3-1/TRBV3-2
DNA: TGTGCCAGCAGCCAAGGGGTACGGGGTGAGCAGTTCTTC
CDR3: CASSQGVRGEQFF

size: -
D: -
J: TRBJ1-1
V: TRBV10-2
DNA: TGCGCCAGCAGTGAGGGAGGGAACACTGAAGCTTTCTTT
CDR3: CASSEGGNTEAFF

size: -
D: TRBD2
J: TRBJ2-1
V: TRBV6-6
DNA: TGTGCCAGCAGTAGCACTAGCGGGAACCCCAATGAGCAGTTCTTC
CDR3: CASSSTSGNPNEQFF

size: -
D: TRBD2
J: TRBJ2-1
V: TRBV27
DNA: TGTGCCAGCAGTACCCCAAATAGCGGGAGGGCCGAGAATGAGCAGTTCTTC
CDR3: CASSTPNSGRAENEQFF

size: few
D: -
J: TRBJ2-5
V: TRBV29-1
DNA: TGCAGCGTTCTGCGAGAGCAAGAGACCCAGTACTTC
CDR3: CSVLREQETQYF

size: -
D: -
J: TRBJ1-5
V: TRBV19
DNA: TGTGCCAGTAGTATTTGGGGCGCAGGGGCCCAATATAGCAATCAGCCCCAGCATTTT
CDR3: CASSIWGAGAQYSNQPQHF

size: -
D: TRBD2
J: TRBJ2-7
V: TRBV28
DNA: TGTGCCAGCAGTTTAGGGGGACTAGCGAGTTTTACCTACGAGCAGTACTTC
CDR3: CASSLGGLASFTYEQYF

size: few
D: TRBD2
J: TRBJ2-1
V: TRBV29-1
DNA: TGCAGCGTCGGGACTAGCGGCAATGAGCAGTTCTTC
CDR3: CSVGTSGNEQFF